This TCR beta chain was identified during a study of CD8+CD57+ T cells in acquired aplastic anemia. Background on the study: Average DNA yield from sorted CD4+ and CD8+ cells was approximately 3.2 ug.

Both TCR beta VDJ combination and CDR3 sequence profiling were carried out. Genomic DNA was the template for this profiling. TCRdb itself ran the reads through MiXCR, one entry per CDR3 protein. The profile shows 150,000 to 200,000 distinct CDR3 sequences, around half of them singletons. Patients selected for sequencing had displayed CD8+CD57+ cell expansion by flow cytometry. The table lists this clonotype with many counts. Germline assignment: CDR1 SGHRS and CDR2 YFSETQ. The CDR3 spans 14 residues. V lost 1 base, J lost 0 bases, and 8 bases lay in between. Sequencing used sorted CD4+, CD8+, or CD8+CD57+ T cells (not recorded which) from PBMCs. This clonotype was sampled from a human donor with aplastic anemia. The chain has TRBV5-1 and TRBJ2-7, with unresolved D. CDR3 region: CASSLRGNSYEQYF. The CDR3 coding sequence is TGCGCCAGCAGCTTGCGAGGCAACTCCTACGAGCAGTACTTC.